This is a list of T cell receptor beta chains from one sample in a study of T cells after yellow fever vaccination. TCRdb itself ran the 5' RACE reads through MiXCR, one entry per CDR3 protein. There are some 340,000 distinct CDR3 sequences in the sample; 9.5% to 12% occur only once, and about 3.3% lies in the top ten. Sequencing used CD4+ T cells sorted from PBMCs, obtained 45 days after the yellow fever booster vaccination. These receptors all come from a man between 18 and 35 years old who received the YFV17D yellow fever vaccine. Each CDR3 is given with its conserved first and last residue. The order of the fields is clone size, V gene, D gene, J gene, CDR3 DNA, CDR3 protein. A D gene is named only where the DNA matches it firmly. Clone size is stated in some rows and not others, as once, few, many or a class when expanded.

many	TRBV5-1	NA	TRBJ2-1	TGCGCCAGCAGCTTGCTCGAGGGGTCCTACAATGAGCAGTTCTTC	CASSLLEGSYNEQFF
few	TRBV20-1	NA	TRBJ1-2	TGCAGTGCTAGGAAACGGGCGATCAGCGGCTACACCTTC	CSARKRAISGYTF
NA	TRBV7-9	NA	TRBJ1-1	TGTGCCAGCAGCTTAGTTCAGGGCTCAGCTTTCTTT	CASSLVQGSAFF
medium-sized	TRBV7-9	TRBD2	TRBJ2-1	TGTGCCAGCAGCTTTGGAACTAGCGGGGACGAGCAGTTCTTC	CASSFGTSGDEQFF
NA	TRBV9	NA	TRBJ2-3	TGTGCCAGCAGCGTAGAGCAGGCGGCCTTCACAGATACGCAGTATTTT	CASSVEQAAFTDTQYF
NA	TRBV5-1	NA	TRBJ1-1	TGCGCCAGCAGCTTGTTACCGGGATGGGGGAACACTGAAGCTTTCTTT	CASSLLPGWGNTEAFF
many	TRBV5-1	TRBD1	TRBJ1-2	TGCGCCAGCAGCTACGATTCAGGGGGCGGAGGTGGCTACACCTTC	CASSYDSGGGGGYTF
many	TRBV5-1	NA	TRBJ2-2	TGCGCCAGCCTGTCCTTTGGGGGCGGCACCGGGGAGCTGTTTTTT	CASLSFGGGTGELFF
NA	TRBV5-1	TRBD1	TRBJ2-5	TGCGCCAGCAGTACAGGGGACAGGGGTTCGGAGACCCAGTACTTC	CASSTGDRGSETQYF
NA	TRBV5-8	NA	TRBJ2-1	TGTGCCAGCAGCTTGGCTGGCCGCTACAATGAGCAGTTCTTC	CASSLAGRYNEQFF
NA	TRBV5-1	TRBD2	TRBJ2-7	TGCGCCAGCAGCCCAGGGACTAGCGGGACCGCATTCCTCTCCTACGAGCAGTACTTC	CASSPGTSGTAFLSYEQYF
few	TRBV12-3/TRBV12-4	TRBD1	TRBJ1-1	TGTGCCAGCACCCCGGGACAGGGGACTGAAGCTTTCTTT	CASTPGQGTEAFF
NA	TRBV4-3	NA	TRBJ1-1	TGCGCCAGCAGCCACCCCAAAACGCAGAACACTGAAGCTTTCTTT	CASSHPKTQNTEAFF
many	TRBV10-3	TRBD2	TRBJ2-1	TGTGCCATCAGTGGCGGGGGATCCTACAATGAGCAGTTCTTC	CAISGGGSYNEQFF
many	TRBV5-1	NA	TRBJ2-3	TGCGCCAGCAGCTTAGGACTCTTCACAGATACGCAGTATTTT	CASSLGLFTDTQYF
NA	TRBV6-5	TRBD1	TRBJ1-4	TGTGCCAGCAGTTACAACAGGGGGGCTGAAAAACTGTTTTTT	CASSYNRGAEKLFF
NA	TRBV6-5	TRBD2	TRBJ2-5	TGTGCCAGCAGTCCGGCTAGCGGGGTTCAGACCCAGTACTTC	CASSPASGVQTQYF
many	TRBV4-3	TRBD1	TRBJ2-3	TGCGCCAGCAGCCAAGAGCCGGGACAGGGGGCAACAGATACGCAGTATTTT	CASSQEPGQGATDTQYF
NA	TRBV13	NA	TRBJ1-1	TGTGCCAGCAGCTTAGATGCGAACACTGAAGCTTTCTTT	CASSLDANTEAFF
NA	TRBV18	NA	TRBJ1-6	TGTGCCAGCTCCACCACTCAGGGCGATTCACCCCTCCACTTT	CASSTTQGDSPLHF
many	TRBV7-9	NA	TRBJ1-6	TGTGCCAGCAACGAAGGGTTGGGATCACCCCTCCACTTT	CASNEGLGSPLHF
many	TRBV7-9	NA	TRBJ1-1	TGTGCCAGCAGCTTATCATCGAACACTGAAGCTTTCTTT	CASSLSSNTEAFF
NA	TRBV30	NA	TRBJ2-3	TGTGCCTGGAGCCTAGCGCGCACAGATACGCAGTATTTT	CAWSLARTDTQYF
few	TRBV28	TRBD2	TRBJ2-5	TGTGCCAGCAGTATTTCTACTAGCGGCCAAGAGACCCAGTACTTC	CASSISTSGQETQYF
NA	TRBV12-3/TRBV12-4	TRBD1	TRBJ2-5	TGTGCCAGCAGTTTGGACAGGGGGCGAGGGGAGACCCAGTACTTC	CASSLDRGRGETQYF
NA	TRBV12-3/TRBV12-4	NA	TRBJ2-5	TGTGCCAGCAGCAGACAGACTCCGGAGACCCAGTACTTC	CASSRQTPETQYF
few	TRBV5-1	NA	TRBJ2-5	TGCGCCAGCAGCTCAATCGAGGGGGAGACCCAGTACTTC	CASSSIEGETQYF
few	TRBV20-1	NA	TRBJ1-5	TGCAGTGCTAGAGATCGTTCAGGGGTGGAGCCCCAGCATTTT	CSARDRSGVEPQHF
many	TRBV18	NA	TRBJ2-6	TGTGCCAGCTCCCACGGAAGCTCTGGGGCCAACGTCCTGACTTTC	CASSHGSSGANVLTF
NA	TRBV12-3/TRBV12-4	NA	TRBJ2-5	TGTGCCAGCAGTTTTAAGGGGTCGGGGGAGACCCAGTACTTC	CASSFKGSGETQYF
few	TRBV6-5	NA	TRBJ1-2	TGTGCCAGCAGTTACTCGGTTGGAGGGCGATGGCGCTATGGCTACACCTTC	CASSYSVGGRWRYGYTF